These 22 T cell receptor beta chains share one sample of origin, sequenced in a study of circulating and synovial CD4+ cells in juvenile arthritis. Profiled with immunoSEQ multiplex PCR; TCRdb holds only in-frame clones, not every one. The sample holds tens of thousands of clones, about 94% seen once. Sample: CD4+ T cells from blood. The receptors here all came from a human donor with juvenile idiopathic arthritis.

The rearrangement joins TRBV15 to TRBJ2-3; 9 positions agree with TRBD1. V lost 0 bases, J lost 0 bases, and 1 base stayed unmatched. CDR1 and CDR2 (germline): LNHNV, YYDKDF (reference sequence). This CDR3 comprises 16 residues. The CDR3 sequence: CATSREGQGSTDTQYF. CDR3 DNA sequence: TGTGCCACCAGCAGAGAGGGACAGGGTAGCACAGATACGCAGTATTTT.

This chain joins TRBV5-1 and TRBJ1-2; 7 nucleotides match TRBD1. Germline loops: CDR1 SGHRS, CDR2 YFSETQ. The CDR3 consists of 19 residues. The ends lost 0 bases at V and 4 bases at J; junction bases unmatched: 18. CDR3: CASSLGATGEVPYTYGYTF. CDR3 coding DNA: TGCGCCAGCAGCTTGGGGGCCACAGGGGAAGTCCCCTATACCTATGGCTACACCTTC.

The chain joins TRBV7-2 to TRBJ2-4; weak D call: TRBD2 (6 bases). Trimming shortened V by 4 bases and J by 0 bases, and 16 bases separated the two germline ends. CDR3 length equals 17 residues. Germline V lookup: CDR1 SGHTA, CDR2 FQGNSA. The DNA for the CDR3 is TGTGCCAGCAGCTCCCAGTGGGGGGTGGAAGCCAAAAACATTCAGTACTTC. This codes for CASSSQWGVEAKNIQYF.

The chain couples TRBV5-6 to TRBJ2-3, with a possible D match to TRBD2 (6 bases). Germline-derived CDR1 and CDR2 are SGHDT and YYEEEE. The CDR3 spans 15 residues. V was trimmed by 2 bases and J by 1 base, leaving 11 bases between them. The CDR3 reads CASSFTKRGTDTQYF. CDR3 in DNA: TGTGCCAGCAGCTTTACAAAGCGGGGCACAGATACGCAGTATTTT. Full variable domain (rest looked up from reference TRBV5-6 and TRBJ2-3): DAGVTQSPTHLIKTRGQQVTLRCSPKSGHDTVSWYQQALGQGPQFIFQYYEEEERQRGNFPDRFSGHQFPNYSSELNVNALLLGDSALYLCASSFTKRGTDTQYFGPGTRLTVL.

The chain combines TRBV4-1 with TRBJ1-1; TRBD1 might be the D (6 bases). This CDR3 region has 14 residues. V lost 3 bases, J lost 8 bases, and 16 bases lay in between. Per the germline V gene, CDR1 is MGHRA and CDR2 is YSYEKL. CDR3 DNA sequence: TGCGCCAGCAGCCACACGGGGGGCTTACTGGAAGCTTTCTTT. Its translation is CASSHTGGLLEAFF.

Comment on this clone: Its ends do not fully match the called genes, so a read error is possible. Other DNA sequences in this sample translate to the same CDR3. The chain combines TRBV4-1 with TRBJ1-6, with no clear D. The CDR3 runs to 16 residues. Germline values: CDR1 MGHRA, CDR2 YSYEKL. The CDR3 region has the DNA TGCGCCAGCAGCCCCCGTGGAGGGCCAAATAATTCCCCCCTCCACTTT. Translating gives CASSPRGGPNNSPLHF.

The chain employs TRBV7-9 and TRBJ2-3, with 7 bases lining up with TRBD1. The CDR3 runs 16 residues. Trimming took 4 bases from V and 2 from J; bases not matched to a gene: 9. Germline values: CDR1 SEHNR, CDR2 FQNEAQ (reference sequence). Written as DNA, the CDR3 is TGTGCCAGCAGCTGGCCCGGGACAGAGAACACAGATACGCAGTATTTT. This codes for CASSWPGTENTDTQYF.

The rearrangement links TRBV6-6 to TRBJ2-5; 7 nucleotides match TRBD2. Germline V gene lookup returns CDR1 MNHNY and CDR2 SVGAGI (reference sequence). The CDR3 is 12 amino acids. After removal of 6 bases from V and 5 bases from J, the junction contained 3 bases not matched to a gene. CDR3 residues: CASSRGEETQYF. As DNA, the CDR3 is TGTGCCAGCAGCCGGGGGGAGGAGACCCAGTACTTC.

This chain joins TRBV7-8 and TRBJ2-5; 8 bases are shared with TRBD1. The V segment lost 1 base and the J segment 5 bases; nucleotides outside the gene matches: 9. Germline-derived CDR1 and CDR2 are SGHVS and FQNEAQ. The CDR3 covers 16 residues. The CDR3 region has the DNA TGTGCCAGCAGCTTAGGACCCGGACAGGGCGGCGAGACCCAGTACTTC. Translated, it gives CASSLGPGQGGETQYF.

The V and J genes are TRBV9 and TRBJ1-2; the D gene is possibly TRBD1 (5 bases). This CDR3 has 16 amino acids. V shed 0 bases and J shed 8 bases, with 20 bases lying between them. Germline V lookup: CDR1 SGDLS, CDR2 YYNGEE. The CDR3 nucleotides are TGTGCCAGCAGCGTAGATCGGAGGGACCGGCTTTCCGGCTACACCTTC. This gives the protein CASSVDRRDRLSGYTF. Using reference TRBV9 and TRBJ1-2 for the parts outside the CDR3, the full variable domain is DSGVTQTPKHLITATGQRVTLRCSPRSGDLSVYWYQQSLDQGLQFLIQYYNGEERAKGNILERFSAQQFPDLHSELNLSSLELGDSALYFCASSVDRRDRLSGYTFGSGTRLTVV.

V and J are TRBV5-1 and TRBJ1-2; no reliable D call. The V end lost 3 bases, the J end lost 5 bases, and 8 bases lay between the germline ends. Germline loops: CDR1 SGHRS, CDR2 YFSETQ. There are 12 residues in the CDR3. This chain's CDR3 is CASSYDTYGYTF. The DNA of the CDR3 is TGCGCCAGCAGCTATGACACATATGGCTACACCTTC.

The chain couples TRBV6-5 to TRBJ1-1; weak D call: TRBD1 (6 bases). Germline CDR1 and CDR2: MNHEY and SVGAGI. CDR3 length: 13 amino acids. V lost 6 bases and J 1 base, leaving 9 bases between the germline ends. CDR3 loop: CASRIRGNTEAFF. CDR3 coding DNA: TGTGCCAGCAGGATCAGGGGGAACACTGAAGCTTTCTTT.

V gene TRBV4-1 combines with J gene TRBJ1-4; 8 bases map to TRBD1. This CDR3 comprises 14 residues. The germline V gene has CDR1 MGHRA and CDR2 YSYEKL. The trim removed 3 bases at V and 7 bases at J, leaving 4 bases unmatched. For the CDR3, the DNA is TGCGCCAGCAGCCATGGGGGACAGGCTGAAAAACTGTTTTTT. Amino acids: CASSHGGQAEKLFF.

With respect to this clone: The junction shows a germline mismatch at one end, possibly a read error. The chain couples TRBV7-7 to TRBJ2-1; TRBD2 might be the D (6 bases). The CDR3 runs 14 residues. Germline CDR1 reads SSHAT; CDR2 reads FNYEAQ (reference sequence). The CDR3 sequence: CASSLSLASDEQFF. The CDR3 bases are TGTGCTAGCAGCTTAAGTCTAGCGAGCGATGAGCAGTTCTTC.

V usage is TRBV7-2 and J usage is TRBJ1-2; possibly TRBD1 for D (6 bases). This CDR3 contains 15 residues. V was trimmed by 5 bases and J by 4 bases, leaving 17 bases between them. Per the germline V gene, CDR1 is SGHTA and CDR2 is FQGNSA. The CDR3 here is CASSAAWGGSYGYTF. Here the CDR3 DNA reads TGTGCCAGCAGCGCTGCTTGGGGGGGCTCCTATGGCTACACCTTC.

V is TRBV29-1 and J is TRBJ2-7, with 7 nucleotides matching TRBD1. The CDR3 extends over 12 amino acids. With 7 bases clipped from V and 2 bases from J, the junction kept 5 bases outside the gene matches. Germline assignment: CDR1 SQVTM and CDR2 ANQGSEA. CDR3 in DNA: TGCAGCGGAGGGACAGCGACCTACGAGCAGTACTTC. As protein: CSGGTATYEQYF.

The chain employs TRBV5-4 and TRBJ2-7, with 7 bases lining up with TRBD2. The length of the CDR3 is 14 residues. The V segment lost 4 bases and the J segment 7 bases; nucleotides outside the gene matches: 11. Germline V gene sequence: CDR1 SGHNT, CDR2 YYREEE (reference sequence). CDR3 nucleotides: TGTGCCAGCAGCGGGAGGGACCGCGCAGAAGAGCAGTACTTC. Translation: CASSGRDRAEEQYF.

The DNA of the CDR3 is TGTGCTACGAGTGGCTCTGGGGCCAACGTCCTGACTTTC. Translated, it gives CATSGSGANVLTF. This chain connects TRBV12-5 to TRBJ2-6; D unresolved. The V end lost 10 bases, the J end lost 0 bases, and 7 bases lay between the germline ends. CDR3 length equals 13 residues. The V gene's germline CDR1 is LGHNT and CDR2 FRNRAP.

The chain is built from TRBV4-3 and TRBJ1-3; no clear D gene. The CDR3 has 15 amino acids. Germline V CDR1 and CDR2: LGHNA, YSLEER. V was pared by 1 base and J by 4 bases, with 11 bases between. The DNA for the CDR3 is TGCGCCAGCAGCCAAGTCGGAGCCACCGGAAACACCATATATTTT. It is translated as CASSQVGATGNTIYF.

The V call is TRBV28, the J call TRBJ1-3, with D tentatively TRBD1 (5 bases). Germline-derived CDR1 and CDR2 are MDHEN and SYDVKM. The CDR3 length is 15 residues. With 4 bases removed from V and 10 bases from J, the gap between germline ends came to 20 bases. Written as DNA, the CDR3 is TGTGCCAGCAGTTCGGGGACTGTAGGGGTAGGGACCATATATTTT. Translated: CASSSGTVGVGTIYF.

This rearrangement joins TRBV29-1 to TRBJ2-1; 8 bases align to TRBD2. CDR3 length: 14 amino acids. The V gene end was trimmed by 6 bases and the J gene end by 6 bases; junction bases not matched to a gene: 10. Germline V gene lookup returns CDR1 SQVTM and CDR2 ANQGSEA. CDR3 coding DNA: TGCAGCGTCCTCGGGACTAGAGGGGGCAATGAGCAGTTCTTC. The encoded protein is CSVLGTRGGNEQFF.

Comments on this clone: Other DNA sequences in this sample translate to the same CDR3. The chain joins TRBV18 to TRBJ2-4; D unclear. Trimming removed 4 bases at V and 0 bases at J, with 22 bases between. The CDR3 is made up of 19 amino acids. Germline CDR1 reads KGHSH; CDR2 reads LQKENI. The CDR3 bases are TGTGCCAGCTCACAACCTCCCCCAGGTTCCACTTTAGCCAAAAACATTCAGTACTTC. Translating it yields CASSQPPPGSTLAKNIQYF.